This TCR beta chain was identified in a study of shared clonotypes between healthy human individuals. Study information: A donor's plate count was three for CD4 naive and three for CD4 memory; CD8 naive had two and CD8 memory one.

In the naive CD8 group, cells lacked CD45RO and were positively selected for CCR7, so terminally differentiated effector memory CD45RA+ cells were left out. Of note for this clone: Its antigen is still unknown. The identical CDR3 is also encoded by other nucleotide sequences in the sample.

TCRdb's table, derived via immunoSEQ multiplex PCR, lists solely in-frame clones and lacks some. The table shows millions of clones, with 93% occurring only once. Notes on the study in general: Estimated clonotype richness was generally higher in naive than memory subsets.

This receptor was taken from a man aged 18-30 years in good health. Some clones in this sample may be carry-over from other donors' samples. Sequenced sample: naive CD8+ T cells from PBMCs.

The CDR3 sequence is CASSLSGNSYNEQFF. The CDR3 nucleotides are TGTGCCAGCAGCCTCAGCGGGAACTCCTACAATGAGCAGTTCTTC. V is TRBV6-5 and J is TRBJ2-1; 7 bases line up with TRBD2. Germline CDR1 MNHEY, CDR2 SVGAGI. Losses at the gene ends were 6 bases for V and 0 bases for J; bases not matched to a gene: 5. The CDR3 is made up of 15 amino acids.